Listed here are 25 T cell receptor beta chains from one sample, sequenced in a study of molecular identifiers for immune sequencing clone quantification. TCRdb fed the PCR reads into MiXCR, producing one record per CDR3 protein. The sample lists a few hundred thousand distinct CDR3 sequences, around a fifth occurring once. Source material: naive CD8+ T cells from blood, with Jurkat cell RNA spiked in. Subset of the sample: FACS-sorted CD8+CD4-CCR7+CD45RA+ naive T cells. The receptors come from a human donor in good health. Some libraries in this study had Jurkat cell RNA spiked in.

Many counts were recorded for this clonotype. V gene TRBV29-1 combines with J gene TRBJ2-1, with 7 bases aligning to TRBD1. The CDR3 sequence is 13 residues long. Germline CDR1 and CDR2: SQVTM and ANQGSEA. J lost 4 bases, V lost 4 bases, and 4 bases had no gene match. The CDR3 loop reads CSVVTGDYNEQFF. In DNA, the CDR3 is TGCAGCGTTGTAACAGGGGATTACAATGAGCAGTTCTTC.

This clonotype was picked up a small number of times. V is TRBV5-4 and J is TRBJ2-1; the D call may be TRBD1 or TRBD2 (5 bases each). CDR3 length equals 15 residues. V was cut by 4 bases and J by 0 bases, with 11 bases left in between. The germline V gene encodes CDR1 SGHNT and CDR2 YYREEE (reference sequence). The CDR3: CASSGDPTSYNEQFF. In DNA form, the CDR3 reads TGTGCCAGCAGCGGGGACCCGACCTCCTACAATGAGCAGTTCTTC.

This clonotype was counted at least ten times. The V gene is TRBV2, the J gene TRBJ2-7; possibly TRBD2 for D (6 bases). CDR1 and CDR2 from the germline V gene are SNHLY and FYNNEI. V was trimmed by 0 bases and J by 2 bases, leaving 14 bases between them. There are 16 residues in the CDR3. The CDR3: CASSEAGAGPTYEQYF. The DNA of the CDR3 is TGTGCCAGCAGTGAAGCGGGCGCGGGGCCTACCTACGAGCAGTACTTC.

Note on this clonotype: A much larger clone lies one base from this, so it may be a read error. Because it lacks the conserved phenylalanine or tryptophan at the end, this CDR3 is likely a read error. This chain joins TRBV5-4 and TRBJ2-7, with D perhaps matching TRBD1 (5 bases). The CDR3 is 13 amino acids. V was trimmed by 4 bases and J by 6 bases, leaving 14 bases between them. Germline CDR1 SGHNT, CDR2 YYREEE (reference sequence). DNA for the CDR3: TGTGCCAGCAGCCCCCGCCAGGGCAGCGAGCAGTACCTC. Translation gives CASSPRQGSEQYL.

This clonotype was recorded at least ten times. V usage is TRBV11-2 and J usage is TRBJ2-1, with D unclear. The germline V gene has CDR1 SGHAT and CDR2 FQNNGV. The CDR3 runs to 16 residues. V lost 1 base and J 0 bases, leaving 10 bases between the germline ends. The CDR3 DNA sequence: TGTGCCAGCAGCTTAGGGGGTGGATACTCCTACAATGAGCAGTTCTTC. It yields the protein CASSLGGGYSYNEQFF.

A word on this clonotype: A read error may be the cause here, since a much bigger clone is one base away. The rearrangement uses TRBV14 and TRBJ2-7; D might be TRBD2 (5 bases). Germline-derived CDR1 and CDR2 are SGHDN and FVKESK. The CDR3 sequence is 14 residues long. CDR3 in DNA: TGTGCCAGCAGCCAGAGGGCTAGTTCTTACGAGCAGCACTTC. Translating it yields CASSQRASSYEQHF.

This clonotype has a count of ten or more. The chain recombines TRBV29-1 with TRBJ2-3; D is perhaps TRBD1 (6 bases). V lost 1 base and J 1 base, leaving 15 bases between the germline ends. The germline gives CDR1 SQVTM, CDR2 ANQGSEA. This CDR3 has 16 amino acids. CDR3 DNA: TGCAGCGTTGAAGTGGTTCAACAGGGACGCACAGATACGCAGTATTTT. Protein: CSVEVVQQGRTDTQYF.

At least ten counts were recorded for this clonotype. The chain links TRBV20-1 to TRBJ2-7; D may be TRBD2 (6 bases). Trimming stripped 7 bases from V and 6 bases from J, with 13 bases between. The CDR3 spans 11 residues. CDR1 DFQATT and CDR2 SNEGSKA come from the germline V gene (reference sequence). The CDR3 loop is CSGLLRGEQYF. Here the CDR3 DNA reads TGCAGTGGATTGCTGCGGGGCGAGCAGTACTTC.

The chain is built from TRBV2 and TRBJ1-1, with no clear D. Trimming shortened V by 6 bases and J by 0 bases, and 23 bases separated the two germline ends. Germline assignment: CDR1 SNHLY and CDR2 FYNNEI. The length of the CDR3 is 18 residues. CDR3 amino acids: CASSVESGWMGMNTEAFF. Written as DNA, the CDR3 is TGTGCCAGCAGCGTTGAGTCCGGTTGGATGGGAATGAACACTGAAGCTTTCTTT. The full variable domain, in which reference TRBV2 and TRBJ1-1 provide the parts outside the CDR3, is EPEVTQTPSHQVTQMGQEVILRCVPISNHLYFYWYRQILGQKVEFLVSFYNNEISEKSEIFDDQFSVERPDGSNFTLKIRSTKLEDSAMYFCASSVESGWMGMNTEAFFGQGTRLTVV.

The chain combines TRBV4-1 with TRBJ2-2, with D tentatively TRBD1 (6 bases). CDR3 length: 17 amino acids. CDR1 and CDR2 from the germline V gene are MGHRA and YSYEKL. V gave up 5 bases and J gave up 4 bases, with 20 bases separating them. CDR3 coding DNA: TGCGCCAGCAGCTTCCCGCCGCTGGACAGTGGCACCGGGGAGCTGTTTTTT. Amino acid sequence: CASSFPPLDSGTGELFF.

This clonotype showed up just a few times. J is TRBJ2-1 and V is TRBV3-1; D gene unclear. Trimming left V 1 base short and J 8 bases short, with 18 bases between. The CDR3 loop spans 16 amino acids. CDR1 is LGHDT, CDR2 YNNKEL, per germline (reference sequence). The CDR3 loop reads CASSQVTQAGVDEQFF. CDR3 DNA: TGTGCCAGCAGCCAAGTAACGCAGGCTGGGGTCGATGAGCAGTTCTTC.

The J gene is TRBJ2-7, the V gene TRBV7-9; D is perhaps TRBD1 (5 bases). The CDR3 runs to 14 residues. CDR1 and CDR2 from the germline V gene are SEHNR and FQNEAQ (reference sequence). The germline V and J ends were trimmed by 5 bases and 5 bases, with 16 bases remaining between them. CDR3 DNA: TGTGCCAGCAGCCCCCGACAGAGACAAGACGAGCAGTACTTC. This gives the protein CASSPRQRQDEQYF.

This clonotype was counted a few times. The chain combines TRBV27 with TRBJ2-1; 11 nucleotides line up with TRBD2. Germline CDR1 MNHEY, CDR2 SMNVEV (reference sequence). The CDR3 consists of 18 residues. With V trimmed by 2 bases and J by 3 bases, 9 bases remained unmatched. The CDR3 loop reads CASSLGILAGGFYNEQFF. The DNA for the CDR3 is TGTGCCAGCAGTTTAGGTATTCTAGCGGGGGGCTTCTACAATGAGCAGTTCTTC.

This clonotype was seen ten or more times. V gene TRBV20-1 combines with J gene TRBJ2-3; 10 nucleotides match TRBD2. V was pared by 0 bases and J by 0 bases, with 6 bases of the junction left unmatched. The CDR3 has 17 residues. Germline V lookup: CDR1 DFQATT, CDR2 SNEGSKA (reference sequence). CDR3 loop: CSARDSSGGHSTDTQYF. In nucleotides, the CDR3 is TGCAGTGCTAGAGATTCTAGCGGGGGTCACAGCACAGATACGCAGTATTTT.

This chain uses TRBV3-1 with TRBJ1-1; TRBD1 is a possible D gene (5 bases). From germline, CDR1 is LGHDT and CDR2 YNNKEL (reference sequence). V lost 0 bases and J lost 2, with 13 bases in between. This CDR3 spans 16 amino acids. CDR3 nucleotides: TGTGCCAGCAGCCAAGATCCCTGGGGGTTAAACACTGAAGCTTTCTTT. This translates into CASSQDPWGLNTEAFF. Complete variable domain (other parts from reference TRBV3-1 and TRBJ1-1): DTAVSQTPKYLVTQMGNDKSIKCEQNLGHDTMYWYKQDSKKFLKIMFSYNNKELIINETVPNRFSPKSPDKAHLNLHINSLELGDSAVYFCASSQDPWGLNTEAFFGQGTRLTVV.

On this clonotype itself: This may be a read error: a much more frequent sequence differs by one nucleotide. V usage is TRBV14 and J usage is TRBJ2-2; TRBD1 might be the D (5 bases). Between the trimmed V and J ends, which lost 2 bases and 4 bases, there was a span of 8 bases. The CDR3 covers 14 residues. The germline gives CDR1 SGHDN, CDR2 FVKESK. In nucleotides, the CDR3 is TGTGCCAGCAGCCAATGCAGGGTCACCGGGGAGCTGTTTTTT. It codes for CASSQCRVTGELFF.

The chain links TRBV19 to TRBJ1-2, with D unresolved. V was shortened by 0 bases and J by 0 bases, with 8 bases between the two germline ends. Per the germline V gene, CDR1 is LNHDA and CDR2 is SQIVND (reference sequence). The CDR3 runs to 15 residues. CDR3 coding DNA: TGTGCCAGTAGTATAGACACTGGGCCTAACTATGGCTACACCTTC. As protein: CASSIDTGPNYGYTF.

The chain is built from TRBV6-5 and TRBJ2-3, with 12 bases identical to TRBD2. Germline CDR1 and CDR2: MNHEY and SVGAGI. Trimming cost V 5 bases and J 7 bases; bases outside gene matches: 10. The length of the CDR3 is 16 residues. The CDR3 coding sequence is TGTGCCAGCAGTCCCCAGGGACTAGCGGGCCCTAATACGCAGTATTTT. This codes for CASSPQGLAGPNTQYF.

The V call is TRBV20-1, the J call TRBJ2-6, with TRBD1 matching over 7 bases. The CDR3 is 19 amino acids. CDR1 and CDR2 (germline): DFQATT, SNEGSKA (reference sequence). The ends lost 2 bases at V and 0 bases at J; junction bases unmatched: 13. The DNA for the CDR3 is TGCAGTGCTAGATCTTATCGGACAGGTGCCACCTCTGGGGCCAACGTCCTGACTTTC. The encoded protein is CSARSYRTGATSGANVLTF.

On this clonotype: It is likely a read error, because the conserved phenylalanine at the end of the CDR3 is missing. V usage is TRBV9 and J usage is TRBJ2-5, with D unclear. Germline V lookup: CDR1 SGDLS, CDR2 YYNGEE. Trimming left V 0 bases short and J 1 base short, with 7 bases between. This CDR3 is built from 14 residues. The CDR3 is CASSVEVLQETQYL. In nucleotides, the CDR3 is TGTGCCAGCAGCGTAGAGGTACTCCAAGAGACCCAGTACCTC.

This clonotype occurred a few times. The chain combines TRBV12-3 or TRBV12-4 with TRBJ2-5; perhaps TRBD1 as D (5 bases). The CDR3 runs to 13 residues. Deletions cut 2 bases from V and 5 bases from J, with 9 bases between. The CDR3 sequence: CASSLMAGETQYF. In DNA form, the CDR3 reads TGTGCCAGCAGTTTAATGGCAGGGGAGACCCAGTACTTC.

Concerning this clonotype: This may be a read error, as it is one base from a much larger clone. This chain uses TRBV4-3 with TRBJ2-2, with a possible D match to TRBD1 (6 bases). Germline CDR1 is LGHNA and CDR2 is YSLEER. The CDR3 sequence is 17 residues long. CDR3 region: CVSSQHPYGQSNGELFF. In nucleotides, the CDR3 is TGCGTCAGCAGCCAACACCCGTACGGACAGTCGAACGGGGAGCTGTTTTTT.

This clonotype was seen at least ten times. The chain has TRBV5-4 and TRBJ2-7; 15 nucleotides match TRBD2. Losses at the gene ends were 4 bases for V and 5 bases for J; bases not matched to a gene: 13. The length of the CDR3 is 18 residues. Per the germline V gene, CDR1 is SGHNT and CDR2 is YYREEE (reference sequence). The chain's CDR3 is CASSGRTSGRGIVDEQYF. CDR3 bases: TGTGCCAGCAGCGGCAGGACTAGCGGGAGGGGTATAGTTGACGAGCAGTACTTC.

This clonotype was counted a few times. The V call is TRBV25-1, the J call TRBJ2-5; D possibly uses TRBD1 or TRBD2 (6 bases each). Germline V gene data show CDR1 as MGHDK and CDR2 as SYGVNS. CDR3 length: 15 amino acids. V was shortened by 4 bases and J by 4 bases, with 16 bases between the two germline ends. CDR3 nucleotides: TGTGCCAGCAGTGTTCCCTCGGGGGCCGGAGAGACCCAGTACTTC. It encodes CASSVPSGAGETQYF.

The J gene is TRBJ2-5, the V gene TRBV28; 13 positions match TRBD2. This CDR3 spans 14 amino acids. Germline loops: CDR1 MDHEN, CDR2 SYDVKM. The V and J ends lost 7 bases and 4 bases, in that order; junction bases with no gene match: 3. CDR3 residues: CASTGLAGSETQYF. The DNA for the CDR3 is TGTGCCAGCACGGGACTAGCGGGGTCAGAGACCCAGTACTTC. The variable domain in full, with the rest retrieved from reference TRBV28 and TRBJ2-5, is DVKVTQSSRYLVKRTGEKVFLECVQDMDHENMFWYRQDPGLGLRLIYFSYDVKMKEKGDIPEGYSVSREKKERFSLILESASTNQTSMYLCASTGLAGSETQYFGPGTRLLVL.